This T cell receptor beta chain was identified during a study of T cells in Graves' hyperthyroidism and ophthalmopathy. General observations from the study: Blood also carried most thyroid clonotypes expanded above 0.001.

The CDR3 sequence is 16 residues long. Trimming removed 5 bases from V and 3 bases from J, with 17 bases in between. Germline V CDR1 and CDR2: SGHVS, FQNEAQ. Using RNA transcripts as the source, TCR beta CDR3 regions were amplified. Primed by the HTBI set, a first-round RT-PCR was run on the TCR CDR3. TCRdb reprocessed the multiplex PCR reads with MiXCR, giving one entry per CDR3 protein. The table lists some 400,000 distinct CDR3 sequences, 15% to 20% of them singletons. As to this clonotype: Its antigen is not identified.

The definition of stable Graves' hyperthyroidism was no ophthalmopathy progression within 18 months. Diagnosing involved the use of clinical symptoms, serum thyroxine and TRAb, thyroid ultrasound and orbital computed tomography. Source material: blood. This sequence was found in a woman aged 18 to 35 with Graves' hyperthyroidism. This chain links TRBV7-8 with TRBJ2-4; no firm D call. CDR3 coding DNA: TGTGCCAGCAGCGAGACGTACATCGGTGGCAAAAACATTCAGTACTTC. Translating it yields CASSETYIGGKNIQYF.